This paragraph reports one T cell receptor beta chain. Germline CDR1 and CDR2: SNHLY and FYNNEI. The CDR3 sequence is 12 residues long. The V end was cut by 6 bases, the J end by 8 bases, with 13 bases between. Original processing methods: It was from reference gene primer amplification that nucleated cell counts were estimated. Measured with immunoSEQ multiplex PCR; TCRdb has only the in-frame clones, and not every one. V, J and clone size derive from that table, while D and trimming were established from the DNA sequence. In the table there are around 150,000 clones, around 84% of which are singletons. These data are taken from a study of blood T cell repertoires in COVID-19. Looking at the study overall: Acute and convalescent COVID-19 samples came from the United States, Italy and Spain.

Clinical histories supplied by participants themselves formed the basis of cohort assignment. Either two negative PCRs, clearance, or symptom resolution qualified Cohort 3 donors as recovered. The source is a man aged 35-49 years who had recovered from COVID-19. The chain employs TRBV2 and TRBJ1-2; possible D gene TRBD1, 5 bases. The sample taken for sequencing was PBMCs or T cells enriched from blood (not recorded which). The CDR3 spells CASRVSGGGYTF. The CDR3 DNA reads TGTGCCAGCAGGGTCTCGGGGGGAGGCTACACCTTC.